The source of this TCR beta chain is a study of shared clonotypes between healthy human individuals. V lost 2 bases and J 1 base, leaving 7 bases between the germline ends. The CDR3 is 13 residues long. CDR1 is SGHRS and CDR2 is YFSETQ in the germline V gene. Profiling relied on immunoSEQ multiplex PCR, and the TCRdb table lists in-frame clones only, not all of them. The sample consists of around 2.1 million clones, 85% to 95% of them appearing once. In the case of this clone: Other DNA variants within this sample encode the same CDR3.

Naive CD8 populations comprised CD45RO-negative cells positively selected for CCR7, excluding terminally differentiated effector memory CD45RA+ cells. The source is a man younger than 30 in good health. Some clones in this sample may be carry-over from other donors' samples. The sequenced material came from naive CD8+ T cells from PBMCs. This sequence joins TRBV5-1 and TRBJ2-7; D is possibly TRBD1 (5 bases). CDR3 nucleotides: TGCGCCAGCAGCTTTGGACAATCCTACGAGCAGTACTTC. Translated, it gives CASSFGQSYEQYF.